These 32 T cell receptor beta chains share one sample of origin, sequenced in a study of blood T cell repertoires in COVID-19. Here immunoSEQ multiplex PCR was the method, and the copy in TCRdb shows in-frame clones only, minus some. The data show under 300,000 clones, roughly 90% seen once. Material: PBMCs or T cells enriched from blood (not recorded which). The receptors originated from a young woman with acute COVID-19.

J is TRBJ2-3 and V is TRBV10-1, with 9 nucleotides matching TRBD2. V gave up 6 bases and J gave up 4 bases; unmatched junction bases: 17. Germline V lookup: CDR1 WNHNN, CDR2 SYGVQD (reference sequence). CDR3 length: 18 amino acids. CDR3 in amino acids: CASSPGGAGLAQPDTQYF. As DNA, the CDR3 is TGCGCCAGCAGCCCAGGGGGGGCGGGACTAGCCCAGCCAGATACGCAGTATTTT.

CDR3 in amino acids: CATSDSPYPNGYTF. The CDR3 nucleotides read TGTGCCACAAGCGACAGTCCCTACCCAAATGGCTACACCTTC. The chain employs TRBV24-1 and TRBJ1-2; maybe TRBD1 (5 bases). CDR1 and CDR2 (germline): KGHDR, SFDVKD. CDR3 length equals 14 residues. The V and J ends lost 10 bases and 6 bases respectively, with 20 bases between them.

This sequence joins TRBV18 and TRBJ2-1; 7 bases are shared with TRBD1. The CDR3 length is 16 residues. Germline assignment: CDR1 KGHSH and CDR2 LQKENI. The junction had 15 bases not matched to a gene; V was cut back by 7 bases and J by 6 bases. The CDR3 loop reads CASLQSDRRARNEQFF. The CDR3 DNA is TGTGCCAGCTTGCAATCGGACAGGCGGGCTCGCAATGAGCAGTTCTTC.

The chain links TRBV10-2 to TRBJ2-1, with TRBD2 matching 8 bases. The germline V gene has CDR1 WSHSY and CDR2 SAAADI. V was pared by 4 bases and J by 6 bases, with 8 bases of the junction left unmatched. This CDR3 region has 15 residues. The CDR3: CASSASSGRGNEQFF. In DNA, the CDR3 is TGCGCCAGCAGTGCTTCCAGCGGGAGAGGCAATGAGCAGTTCTTC.

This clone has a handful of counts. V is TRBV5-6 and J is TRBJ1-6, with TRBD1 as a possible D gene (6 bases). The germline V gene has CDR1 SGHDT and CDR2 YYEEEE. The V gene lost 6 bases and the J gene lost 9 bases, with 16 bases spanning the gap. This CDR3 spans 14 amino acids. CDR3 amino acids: CASTIGGPLSPLHF. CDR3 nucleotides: TGTGCCAGCACTATCGGGGGGCCGCTTTCACCCCTCCACTTT.

The CDR3 sequence: CASSLPVQETQYF. In DNA, the CDR3 is TGTGCCAGCAGTTTGCCAGTCCAAGAGACCCAGTACTTC. The chain carries TRBV28 and TRBJ2-5; D is ambiguous. The germline CDR1 and CDR2 sequences are MDHEN and SYDVKM. This CDR3 is 13 amino acids long. Trimming pared 3 bases from V and 1 base from J, leaving 6 bases between.

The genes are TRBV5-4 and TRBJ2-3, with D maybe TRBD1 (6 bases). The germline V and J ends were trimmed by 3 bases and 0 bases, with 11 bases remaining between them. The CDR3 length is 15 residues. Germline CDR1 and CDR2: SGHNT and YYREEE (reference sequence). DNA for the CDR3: TGTGCCAGCAGCTCCATAGGGGGAAGCACAGATACGCAGTATTTT. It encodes CASSSIGGSTDTQYF.

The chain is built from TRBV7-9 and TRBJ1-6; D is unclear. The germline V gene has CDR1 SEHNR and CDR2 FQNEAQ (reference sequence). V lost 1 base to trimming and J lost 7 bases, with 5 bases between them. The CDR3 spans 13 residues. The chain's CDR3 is CASSLGPNSPLHF. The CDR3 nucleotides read TGTGCCAGCAGCTTAGGGCCCAATTCACCCCTCCACTTT.

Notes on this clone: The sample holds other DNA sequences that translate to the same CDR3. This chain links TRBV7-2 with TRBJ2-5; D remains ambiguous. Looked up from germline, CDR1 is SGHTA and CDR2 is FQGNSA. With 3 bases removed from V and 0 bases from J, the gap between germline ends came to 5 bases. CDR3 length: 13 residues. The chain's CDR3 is CASSLAYQETQYF. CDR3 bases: TGTGCCAGCAGCTTGGCCTACCAAGAGACCCAGTACTTC.

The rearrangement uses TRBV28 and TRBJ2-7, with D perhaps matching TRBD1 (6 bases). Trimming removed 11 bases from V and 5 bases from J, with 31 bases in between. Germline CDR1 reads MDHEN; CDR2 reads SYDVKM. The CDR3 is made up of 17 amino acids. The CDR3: CAALNLPQPGQFHEQYF. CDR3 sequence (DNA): TGTGCCGCATTAAACCTTCCCCAACCGGGACAATTCCACGAGCAGTACTTC. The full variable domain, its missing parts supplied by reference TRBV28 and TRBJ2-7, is DVKVTQSSRYLVKRTGEKVFLECVQDMDHENMFWYRQDPGLGLRLIYFSYDVKMKEKGDIPEGYSVSREKKERFSLILESASTNQTSMYLCAALNLPQPGQFHEQYFGPGTRLTVT.

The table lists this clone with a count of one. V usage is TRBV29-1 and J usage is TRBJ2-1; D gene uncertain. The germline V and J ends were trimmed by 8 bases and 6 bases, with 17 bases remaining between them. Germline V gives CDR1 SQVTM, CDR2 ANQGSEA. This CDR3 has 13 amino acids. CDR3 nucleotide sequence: TGCAGCACTGCAATAACAGCCAGCAATGAGCAGTTCTTC. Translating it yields CSTAITASNEQFF.

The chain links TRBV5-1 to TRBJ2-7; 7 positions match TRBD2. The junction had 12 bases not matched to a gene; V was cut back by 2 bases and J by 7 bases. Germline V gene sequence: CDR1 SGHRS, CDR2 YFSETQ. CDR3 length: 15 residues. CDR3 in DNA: TGCGCCAGCAGCTTCCGGGGAGGGCAGGATTGGGAGCAGTACTTC. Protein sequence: CASSFRGGQDWEQYF.

In DNA, the CDR3 is TGTGCCTGGAGCGTCGGACAGGGGGACGAAAAACTGTTTTTT. This translates into CAWSVGQGDEKLFF. The chain has TRBV30 and TRBJ1-4; 10 bases are shared with TRBD1. V was clipped by 3 bases and J by 8 bases; unmatched bases: 6. This CDR3 is built from 14 residues. The germline CDR1 and CDR2 sequences are GTSNPN and SVGIG (reference sequence).

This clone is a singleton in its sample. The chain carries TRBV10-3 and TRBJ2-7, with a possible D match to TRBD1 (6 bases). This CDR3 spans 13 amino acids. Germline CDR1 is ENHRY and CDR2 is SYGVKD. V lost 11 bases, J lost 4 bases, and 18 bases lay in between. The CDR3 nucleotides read TGTGCCTCCCTCAGGGGAGACAGGTACGAGCAGTACTTC. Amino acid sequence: CASLRGDRYEQYF.

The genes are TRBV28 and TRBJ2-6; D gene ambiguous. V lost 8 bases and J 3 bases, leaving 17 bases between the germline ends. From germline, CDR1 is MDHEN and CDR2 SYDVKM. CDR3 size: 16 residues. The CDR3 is CASGLYVVGGANVLTF. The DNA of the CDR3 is TGTGCCAGCGGGCTCTATGTCGTCGGTGGGGCCAACGTCCTGACTTTC.

Here the CDR3 DNA reads TGTGCCAGCAGCCAGGATGGAGCATTGTTTAGGTACGAGCAGTACTTC. This translates into CASSQDGALFRYEQYF. The chain recombines TRBV14 with TRBJ2-7; D unclear. V gave up 3 bases and J gave up 4 bases, with 19 bases separating them. Germline lookup yields CDR1 SGHDN and CDR2 FVKESK. The CDR3 loop spans 16 amino acids. Together with reference TRBV14 and TRBJ2-7, the CDR3 gives the full variable domain: EAGVTQFPSHSVIEKGQTVTLRCDPISGHDNLYWYRRVMGKEIKFLLHFVKESKQDESGMPNNRFLAERTGGTYSTLKVQPAELEDSGVYFCASSQDGALFRYEQYFGPGTRLTVT.

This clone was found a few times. The CDR3 sequence: CASSEERTTDTQYF. The DNA of the CDR3 is TGTGCCAGCAGCGAGGAGCGGACCACAGATACGCAGTATTTT. This chain joins TRBV9 and TRBJ2-3, with D tentatively TRBD2 (5 bases). CDR1 and CDR2 from the germline V gene are SGDLS and YYNGEE. Trimming shortened V by 3 bases and J by 2 bases, and 10 bases separated the two germline ends. CDR3 size: 14 residues.

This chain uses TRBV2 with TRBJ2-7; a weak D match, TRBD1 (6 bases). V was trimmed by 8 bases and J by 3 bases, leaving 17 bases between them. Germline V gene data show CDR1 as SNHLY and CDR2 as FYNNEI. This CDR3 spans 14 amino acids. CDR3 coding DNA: TGTGCCAGCGGCAGCGCCGGGACAAGCTACGAGCAGTACTTC. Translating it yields CASGSAGTSYEQYF.

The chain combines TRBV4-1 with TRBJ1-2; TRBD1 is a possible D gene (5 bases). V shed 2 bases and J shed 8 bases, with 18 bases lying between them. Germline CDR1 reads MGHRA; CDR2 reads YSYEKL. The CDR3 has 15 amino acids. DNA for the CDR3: TGCGCCAGCAGCCAAAGATACGGGGGTATGTGGGGCTACACCTTC. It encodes CASSQRYGGMWGYTF.

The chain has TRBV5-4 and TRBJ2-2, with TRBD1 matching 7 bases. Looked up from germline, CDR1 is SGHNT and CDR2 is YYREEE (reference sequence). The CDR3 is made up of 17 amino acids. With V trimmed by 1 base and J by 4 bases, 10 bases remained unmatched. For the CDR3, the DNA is TGTGCCAGCAGCTTGCAGCCTGTACAGGGGACCACCGGGGAGCTGTTTTTT. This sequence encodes CASSLQPVQGTTGELFF.

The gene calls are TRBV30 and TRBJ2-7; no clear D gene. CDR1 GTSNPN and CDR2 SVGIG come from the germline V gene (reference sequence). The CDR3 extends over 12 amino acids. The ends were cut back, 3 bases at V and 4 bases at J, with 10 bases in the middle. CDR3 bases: TGTGCCTGGAGGGCCCTCAGTTACGAGCAGTACTTC. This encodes CAWRALSYEQYF.

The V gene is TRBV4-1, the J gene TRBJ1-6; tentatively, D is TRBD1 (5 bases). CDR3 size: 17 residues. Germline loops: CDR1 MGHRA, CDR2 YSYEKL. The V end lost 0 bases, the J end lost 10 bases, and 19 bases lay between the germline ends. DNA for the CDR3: TGCGCCAGCAGCCAAGACTTCCCGGGGGGAATTTGGTCACCCCTCCACTTT. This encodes CASSQDFPGGIWSPLHF.

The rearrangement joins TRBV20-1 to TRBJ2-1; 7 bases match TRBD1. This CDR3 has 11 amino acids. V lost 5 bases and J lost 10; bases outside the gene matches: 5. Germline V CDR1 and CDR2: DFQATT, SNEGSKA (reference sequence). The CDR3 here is CSAPDRWEQFF. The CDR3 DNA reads TGCAGTGCTCCGGACAGGTGGGAGCAGTTCTTC.

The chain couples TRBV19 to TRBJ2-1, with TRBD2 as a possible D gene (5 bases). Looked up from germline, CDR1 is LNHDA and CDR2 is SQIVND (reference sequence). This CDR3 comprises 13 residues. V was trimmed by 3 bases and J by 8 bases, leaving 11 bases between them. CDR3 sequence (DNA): TGTGCCAGTAGTATTACTAGTTACCATGAGCAGTTCTTC. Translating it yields CASSITSYHEQFF.

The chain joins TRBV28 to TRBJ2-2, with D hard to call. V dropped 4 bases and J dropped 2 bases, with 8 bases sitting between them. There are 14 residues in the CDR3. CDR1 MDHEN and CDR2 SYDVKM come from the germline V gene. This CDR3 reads CASSSTVNTGELFF. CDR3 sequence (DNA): TGTGCCAGCAGTTCAACAGTAAACACCGGGGAGCTGTTTTTT.

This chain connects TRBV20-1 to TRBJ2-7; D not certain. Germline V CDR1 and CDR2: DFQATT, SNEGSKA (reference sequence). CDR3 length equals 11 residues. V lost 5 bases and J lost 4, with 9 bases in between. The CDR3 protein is CSALRSYEQYF. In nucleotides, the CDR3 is TGCAGTGCTCTGCGGAGTTACGAGCAGTACTTC.

CDR3: CASRQGANEQFF. CDR3 in DNA: TGTGCCAGCCGACAGGGGGCCAATGAGCAGTTCTTC. This chain connects TRBV6-6 to TRBJ2-1; TRBD1 aligns across 10 bases. The CDR3 contains 12 residues. CDR1 and CDR2 (germline): MNHNY, SVGAGI (reference sequence). With V trimmed by 8 bases and J by 6 bases, 1 base remained unmatched.

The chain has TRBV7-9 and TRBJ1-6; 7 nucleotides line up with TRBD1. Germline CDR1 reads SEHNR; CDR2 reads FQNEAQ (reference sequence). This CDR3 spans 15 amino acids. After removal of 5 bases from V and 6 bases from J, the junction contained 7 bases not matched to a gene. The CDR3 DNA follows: TGTGCCAGCAGCCCCCGGGACAGTAGTAATTCACCCCTCCACTTT. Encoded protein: CASSPRDSSNSPLHF.

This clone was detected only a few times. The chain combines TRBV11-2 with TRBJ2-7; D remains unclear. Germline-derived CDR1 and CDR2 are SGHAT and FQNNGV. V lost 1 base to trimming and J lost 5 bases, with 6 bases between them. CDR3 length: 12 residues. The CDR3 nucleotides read TGTGCCAGCAGCTTAGGTATAGACGAGCAGTACTTC. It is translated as CASSLGIDEQYF.

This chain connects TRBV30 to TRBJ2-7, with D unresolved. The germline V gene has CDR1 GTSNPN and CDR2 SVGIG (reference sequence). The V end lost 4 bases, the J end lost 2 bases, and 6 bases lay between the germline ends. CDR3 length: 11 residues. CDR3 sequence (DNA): TGTGCCTGGAACACAGCCTACGAGCAGTACTTC. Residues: CAWNTAYEQYF.

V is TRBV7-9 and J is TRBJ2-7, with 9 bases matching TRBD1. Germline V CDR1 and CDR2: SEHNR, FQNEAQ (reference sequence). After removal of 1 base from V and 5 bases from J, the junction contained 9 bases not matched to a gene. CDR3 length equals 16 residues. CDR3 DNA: TGTGCCAGCAGCTTAGGACCGGGACAGGGTTACCACGAGCAGTACTTC. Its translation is CASSLGPGQGYHEQYF.

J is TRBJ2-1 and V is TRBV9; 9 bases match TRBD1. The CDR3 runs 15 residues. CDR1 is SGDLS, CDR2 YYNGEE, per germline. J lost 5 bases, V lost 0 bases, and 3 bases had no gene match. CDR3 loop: CASSVEGQGDNEQFF. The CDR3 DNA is TGTGCCAGCAGCGTAGAGGGACAGGGTGACAATGAGCAGTTCTTC.